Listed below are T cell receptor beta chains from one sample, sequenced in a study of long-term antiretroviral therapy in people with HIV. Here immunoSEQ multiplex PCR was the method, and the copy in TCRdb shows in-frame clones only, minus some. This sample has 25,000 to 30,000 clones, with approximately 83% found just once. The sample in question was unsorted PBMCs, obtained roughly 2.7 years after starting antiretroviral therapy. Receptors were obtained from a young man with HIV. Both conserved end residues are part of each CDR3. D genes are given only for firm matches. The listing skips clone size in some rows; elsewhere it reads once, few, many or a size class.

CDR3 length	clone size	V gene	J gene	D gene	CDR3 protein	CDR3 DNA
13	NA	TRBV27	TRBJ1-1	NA	CASSLVVNTEAFF	TGTGCCAGCAGTTTGGTGGTGAACACTGAAGCTTTCTTT
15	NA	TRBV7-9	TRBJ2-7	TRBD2	CASSVPGLAGGEQYF	TGTGCCAGCAGCGTACCGGGACTAGCGGGGGGGGAGCAGTACTTC
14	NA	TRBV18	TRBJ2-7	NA	CASSPVQTAYEQYF	TGTGCCAGCTCACCGGTTCAGACAGCCTACGAGCAGTACTTC
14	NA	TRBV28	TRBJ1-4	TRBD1	CASTMTGSREKLFF	TGTGCCAGCACCATGACAGGGTCTAGGGAAAAACTGTTTTTT
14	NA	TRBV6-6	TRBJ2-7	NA	CASSSRGRIYEQYF	TGTGCCAGCAGTTCCAGGGGACGGATCTACGAGCAGTACTTC
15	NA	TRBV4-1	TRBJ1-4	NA	CASSQVTRESRKLFF	TGCGCCAGCAGCCAAGTAACAAGGGAGAGTCGGAAACTGTTTTTT
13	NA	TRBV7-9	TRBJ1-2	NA	CASSLTGDYGYTF	TGTGCCAGCAGCTTAACGGGGGACTATGGCTACACCTTC
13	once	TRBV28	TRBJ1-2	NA	CASSFAGPRTDTF	TGTGCCAGCAGTTTCGCGGGGCCACGCACGGACACCTTC
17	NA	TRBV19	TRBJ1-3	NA	CASSIRTTISSGNTIYF	TGTGCCAGTAGTATCAGGACAACAATTTCCTCTGGAAACACCATATATTTT
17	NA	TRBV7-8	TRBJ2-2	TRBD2	CASSPRTSGGGTGELFF	TGTGCCAGCAGCCCAAGGACTAGCGGGGGTGGGACCGGGGAGCTGTTTTTT
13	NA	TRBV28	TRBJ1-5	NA	CASKGALNQPQHF	TGTGCCAGCAAAGGGGCCCTAAATCAGCCCCAGCATTTT
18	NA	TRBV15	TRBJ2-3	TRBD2	CATSRAASGSIRTDTQYF	TGTGCCACCAGCAGAGCGGCTAGCGGGAGTATTCGAACAGATACGCAGTATTTT
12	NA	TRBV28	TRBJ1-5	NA	CASSYSNQPQHF	TGTGCCAGCAGTTATAGCAATCAGCCCCAGCATTTT
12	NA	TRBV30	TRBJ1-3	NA	CAWSASGNTIYF	TGTGCCTGGAGTGCGTCGGGAAACACCATATATTTT
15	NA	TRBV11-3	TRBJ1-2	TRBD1	CASSFRGQGNYGYTF	TGTGCCAGCAGCTTCAGGGGGCAGGGCAACTATGGCTACACCTTC
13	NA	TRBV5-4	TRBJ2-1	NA	CASSLVQGNEQFF	TGTGCCAGCAGCTTGGTACAGGGAAATGAGCAGTTCTTC
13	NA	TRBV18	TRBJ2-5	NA	CASSPPSSETQYF	TGTGCCAGCTCACCACCCTCGTCGGAGACCCAGTACTTC
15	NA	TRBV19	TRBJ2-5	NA	CASSAPQGGAETQYF	TGTGCCAGTAGTGCCCCCCAGGGGGGGGCTGAGACCCAGTACTTC
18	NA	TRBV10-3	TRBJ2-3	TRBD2	CAISESRVAGATTDTQYF	TGTGCCATCAGTGAGTCCCGGGTAGCGGGGGCCACCACAGATACGCAGTATTTT
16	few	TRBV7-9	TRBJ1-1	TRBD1	CASSLRQGLRVSEAFF	TGTGCCAGCAGCCTCAGACAGGGGCTCAGGGTCTCTGAAGCTTTCTTT
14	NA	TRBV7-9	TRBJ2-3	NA	CASSHLASTDTQYF	TGTGCCAGCAGCCATCTGGCGAGCACAGATACGCAGTATTTT
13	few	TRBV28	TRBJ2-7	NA	CASSLGEAYEQYF	TGTGCCAGCAGTTTGGGCGAAGCCTACGAGCAGTACTTC
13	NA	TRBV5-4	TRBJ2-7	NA	CASSFAGSYEQYF	TGTGCCAGCAGCTTTGCGGGATCCTACGAGCAGTACTTC
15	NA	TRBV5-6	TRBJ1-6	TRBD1	CASSRKGTGVSPLHF	TGTGCCAGCAGCAGGAAAGGGACAGGGGTTTCACCCCTCCACTTT
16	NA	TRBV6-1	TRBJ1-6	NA	CASSEAPGNLRSPLHF	TGTGCCAGCAGTGAAGCGCCCGGGAATCTACGTTCACCCCTCCACTTT
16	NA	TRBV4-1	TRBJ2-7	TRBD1	CASSLDRDRVFYEQYF	TGCGCCAGCAGCCTCGACCGGGACAGGGTCTTCTACGAGCAGTACTTC
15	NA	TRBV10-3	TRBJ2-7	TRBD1	CAISDGQGAVYEQYF	TGTGCCATCAGTGACGGGCAGGGGGCTGTTTACGAGCAGTACTTC
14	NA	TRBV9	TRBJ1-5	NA	CASSVGTANQPQHF	TGTGCCAGCAGCGTAGGGACGGCCAATCAGCCCCAGCATTTT